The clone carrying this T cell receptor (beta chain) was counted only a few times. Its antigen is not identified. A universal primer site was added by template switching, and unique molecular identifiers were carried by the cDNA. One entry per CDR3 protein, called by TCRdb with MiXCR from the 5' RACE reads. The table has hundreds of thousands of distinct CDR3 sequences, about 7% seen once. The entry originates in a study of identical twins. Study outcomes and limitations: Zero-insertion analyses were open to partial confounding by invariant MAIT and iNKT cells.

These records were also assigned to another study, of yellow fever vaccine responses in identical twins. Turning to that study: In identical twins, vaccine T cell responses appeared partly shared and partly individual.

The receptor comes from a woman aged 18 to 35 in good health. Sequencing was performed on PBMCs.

CDR3 sequence reads: CATSATQGLRETQYF. For the CDR3, the DNA is TGTGCCACCAGCGCGACGCAGGGGCTGCGGGAGACCCAGTACTTC. The chain links TRBV24-1 to TRBJ2-5; D perhaps matches TRBD1 (6 bases). Looked up from germline, CDR1 is KGHDR and CDR2 is SFDVKD. This CDR3 has 15 amino acids. V gave up 7 bases and J gave up 5 bases, with 19 bases separating them.